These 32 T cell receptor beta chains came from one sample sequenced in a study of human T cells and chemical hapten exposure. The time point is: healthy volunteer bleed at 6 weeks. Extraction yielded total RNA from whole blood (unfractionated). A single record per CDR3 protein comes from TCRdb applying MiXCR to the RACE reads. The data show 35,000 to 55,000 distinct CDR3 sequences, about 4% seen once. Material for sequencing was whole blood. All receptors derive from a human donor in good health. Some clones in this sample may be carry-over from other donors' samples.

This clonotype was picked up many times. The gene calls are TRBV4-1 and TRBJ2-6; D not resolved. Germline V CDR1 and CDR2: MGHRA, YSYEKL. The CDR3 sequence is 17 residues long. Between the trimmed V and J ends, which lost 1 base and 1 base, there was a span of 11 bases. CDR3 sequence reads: CASSQGVFLSGANVLTF. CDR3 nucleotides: TGCGCCAGCAGCCAAGGTGTGTTCCTATCTGGGGCCAACGTCCTGACTTTC.

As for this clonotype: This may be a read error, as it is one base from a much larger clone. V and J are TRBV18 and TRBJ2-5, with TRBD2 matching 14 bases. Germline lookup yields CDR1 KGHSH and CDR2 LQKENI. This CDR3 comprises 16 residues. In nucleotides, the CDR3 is TGTGCCAGCTCAGGTGGGACTAGCGGGGGACAAGAGACCCGGTACTTC. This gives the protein CASSGGTSGGQETRYF.

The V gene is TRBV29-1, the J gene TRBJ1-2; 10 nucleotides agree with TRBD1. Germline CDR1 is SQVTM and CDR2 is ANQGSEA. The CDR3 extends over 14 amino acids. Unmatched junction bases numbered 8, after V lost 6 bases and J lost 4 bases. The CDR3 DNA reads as TGCAGCGTGGGTCCCGGGACAGGGGCCTATGGCTACACCTTC. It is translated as CSVGPGTGAYGYTF.

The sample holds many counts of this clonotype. The DNA for the CDR3 is TGCGCCAGCAGCCAAGGAAGGGCGCGGGGATCGGATTCACCCCTCCACTTT. It specifies CASSQGRARGSDSPLHF. This sequence joins TRBV4-1 and TRBJ1-6; D gene ambiguous. The length of the CDR3 is 17 residues. Germline V CDR1 and CDR2: MGHRA, YSYEKL. Between the trimmed V and J ends, which lost 1 base and 8 bases, there was a span of 18 bases.

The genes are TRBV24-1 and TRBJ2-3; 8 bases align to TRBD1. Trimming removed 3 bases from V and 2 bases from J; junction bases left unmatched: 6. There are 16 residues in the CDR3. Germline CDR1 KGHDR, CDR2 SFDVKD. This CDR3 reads CATSDPDRGLTDTQYF. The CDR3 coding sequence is TGTGCCACCAGTGATCCCGACAGGGGCCTCACAGATACGCAGTATTTT.

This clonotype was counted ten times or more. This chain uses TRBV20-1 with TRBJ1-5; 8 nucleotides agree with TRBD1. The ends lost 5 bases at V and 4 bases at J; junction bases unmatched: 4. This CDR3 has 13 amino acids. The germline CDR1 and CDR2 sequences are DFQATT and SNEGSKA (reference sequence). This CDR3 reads CSAGTGGNQPQHF. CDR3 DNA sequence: TGCAGTGCTGGGACAGGAGGAAATCAGCCCCAGCATTTT.

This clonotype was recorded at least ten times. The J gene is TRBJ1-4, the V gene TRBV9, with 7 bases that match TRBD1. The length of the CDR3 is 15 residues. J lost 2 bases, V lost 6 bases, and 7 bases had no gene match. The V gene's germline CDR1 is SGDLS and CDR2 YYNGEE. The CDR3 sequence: CASIVGGSTNEKLFF. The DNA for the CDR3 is TGTGCCAGCATAGTAGGGGGCAGTACTAATGAAAAACTGTTTTTT.

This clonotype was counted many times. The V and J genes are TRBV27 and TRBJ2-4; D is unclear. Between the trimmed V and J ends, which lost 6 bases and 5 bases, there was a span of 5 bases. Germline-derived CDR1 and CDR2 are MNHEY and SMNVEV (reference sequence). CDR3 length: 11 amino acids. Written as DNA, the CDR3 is TGTGCCAGCAGGGTCGAAAACATTCAGTACTTC. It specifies CASRVENIQYF.

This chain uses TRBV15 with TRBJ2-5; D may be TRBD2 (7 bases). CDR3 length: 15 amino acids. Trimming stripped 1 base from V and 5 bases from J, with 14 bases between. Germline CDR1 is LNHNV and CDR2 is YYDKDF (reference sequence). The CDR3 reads CATSRVWGGLETQYF. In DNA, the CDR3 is TGTGCCACCAGCAGAGTGTGGGGGGGCTTGGAGACCCAGTACTTC.

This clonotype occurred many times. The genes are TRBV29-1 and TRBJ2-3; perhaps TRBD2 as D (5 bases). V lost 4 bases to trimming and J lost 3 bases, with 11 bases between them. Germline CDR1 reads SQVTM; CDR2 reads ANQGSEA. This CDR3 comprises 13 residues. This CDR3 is CSVAVSATDTQYF. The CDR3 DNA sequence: TGCAGCGTTGCGGTTAGCGCAACAGATACGCAGTATTTT.

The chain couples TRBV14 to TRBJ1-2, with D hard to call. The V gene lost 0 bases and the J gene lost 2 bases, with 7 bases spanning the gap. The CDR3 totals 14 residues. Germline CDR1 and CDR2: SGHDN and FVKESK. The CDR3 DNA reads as TGTGCCAGCAGCCAAGAAAAGGTGAACTATGGCTACACCTTC. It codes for CASSQEKVNYGYTF.

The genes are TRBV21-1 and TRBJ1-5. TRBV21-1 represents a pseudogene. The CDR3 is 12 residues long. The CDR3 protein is CASSHRPHPQHF. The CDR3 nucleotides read TGTGCCAGCAGCCACCGGCCGCATCCCCAGCATTTT.

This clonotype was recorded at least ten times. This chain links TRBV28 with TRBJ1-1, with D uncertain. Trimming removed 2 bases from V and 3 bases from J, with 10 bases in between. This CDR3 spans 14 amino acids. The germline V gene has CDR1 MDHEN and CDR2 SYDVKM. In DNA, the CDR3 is TGTGCCAGCAGTTTAGCAGGCCAACACACTGAAGCTTTCTTT. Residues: CASSLAGQHTEAFF.

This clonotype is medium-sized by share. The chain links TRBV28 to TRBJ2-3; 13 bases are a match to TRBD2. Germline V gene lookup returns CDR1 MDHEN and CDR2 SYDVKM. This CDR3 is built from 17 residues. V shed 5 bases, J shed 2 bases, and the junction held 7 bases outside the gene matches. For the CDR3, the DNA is TGTGCCAGCAGTCCAGGGACTAGCGGGACCTACACAGATACGCAGTATTTT. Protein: CASSPGTSGTYTDTQYF.

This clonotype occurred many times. CDR3 protein: CASSLTQETQYF. The CDR3 bases are TGTGCCAGCAGCTTGACCCAAGAGACCCAGTACTTC. V is TRBV11-2 and J is TRBJ2-5, with D hard to call. V was clipped by 3 bases and J by 1 base, with 3 bases between them. CDR3 length: 12 residues. The germline V gene has CDR1 SGHAT and CDR2 FQNNGV.

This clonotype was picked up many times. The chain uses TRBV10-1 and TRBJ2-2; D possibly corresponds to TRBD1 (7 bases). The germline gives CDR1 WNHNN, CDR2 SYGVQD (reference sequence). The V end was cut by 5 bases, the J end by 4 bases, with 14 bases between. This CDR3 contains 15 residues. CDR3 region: CASSFNRGGTGELFF. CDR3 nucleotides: TGCGCCAGCAGTTTCAACAGGGGAGGCACCGGGGAGCTGTTTTTT.

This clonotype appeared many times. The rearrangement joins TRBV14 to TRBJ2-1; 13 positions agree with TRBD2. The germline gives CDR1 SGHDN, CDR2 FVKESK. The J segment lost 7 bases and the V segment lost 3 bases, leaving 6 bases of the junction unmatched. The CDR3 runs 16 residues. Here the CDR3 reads CASSQRTSGRVNEQFF. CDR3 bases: TGTGCCAGCAGCCAGCGAACTAGCGGGAGGGTGAATGAGCAGTTCTTC.

Written as DNA, the CDR3 is TGTGCCATCACAAGCGGGAGCTACGAGCAGTACTTC. Its translation is CAITSGSYEQYF. The V gene is TRBV10-3, the J gene TRBJ2-7; 8 positions match TRBD2. Germline lookup yields CDR1 ENHRY and CDR2 SYGVKD. The length of the CDR3 is 12 residues. Trimming took 7 bases from V and 3 from J; bases not matched to a gene: 2.

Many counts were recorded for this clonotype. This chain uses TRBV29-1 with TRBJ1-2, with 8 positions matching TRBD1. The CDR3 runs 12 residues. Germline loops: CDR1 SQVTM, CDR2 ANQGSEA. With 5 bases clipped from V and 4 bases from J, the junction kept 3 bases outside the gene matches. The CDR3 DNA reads TGCAGCGTTAGTGACAGGGGCTATGGCTACACCTTC. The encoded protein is CSVSDRGYGYTF.

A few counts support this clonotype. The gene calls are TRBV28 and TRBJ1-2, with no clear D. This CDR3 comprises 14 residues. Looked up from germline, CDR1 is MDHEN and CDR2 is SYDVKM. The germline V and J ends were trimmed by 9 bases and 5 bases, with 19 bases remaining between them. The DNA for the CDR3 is TGTGCCAGTCACCCCCGCCAGGCTCTTTATGGCTACACCTTC. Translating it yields CASHPRQALYGYTF.

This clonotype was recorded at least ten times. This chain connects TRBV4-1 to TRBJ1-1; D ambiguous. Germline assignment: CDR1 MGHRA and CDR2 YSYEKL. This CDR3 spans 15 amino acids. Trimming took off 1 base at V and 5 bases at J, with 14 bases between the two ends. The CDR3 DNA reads TGCGCCAGCAGCCAAGCTACTGGGGTACGGACTGAAGCTTTCTTT. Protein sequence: CASSQATGVRTEAFF.

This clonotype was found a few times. CDR3 sequence: CASSLWRGQPQHF. The CDR3 DNA sequence: TGTGCCAGCAGCCTTTGGCGGGGCCAGCCCCAGCATTTT. The chain carries TRBV4-2 and TRBJ1-5; TRBD1 is a possible D gene (5 bases). The CDR3 has 13 amino acids. In germline, CDR1 is LGHNA, CDR2 YNFKEQ. V was cut by 4 bases and J by 7 bases, with 11 bases left in between.

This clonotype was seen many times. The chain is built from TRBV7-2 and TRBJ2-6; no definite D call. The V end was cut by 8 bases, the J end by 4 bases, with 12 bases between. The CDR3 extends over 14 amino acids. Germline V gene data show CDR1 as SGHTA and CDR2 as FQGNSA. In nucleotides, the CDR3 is TGTGCCAGCCAATCTGGGCCCGGGGCCAACGTCCTGACTTTC. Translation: CASQSGPGANVLTF.

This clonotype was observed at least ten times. The CDR3 protein is CASSFRTGQETQYF. The CDR3 DNA reads as TGTGCCAGCAGTTTCAGAACAGGGCAAGAGACCCAGTACTTC. The chain has TRBV6-6 and TRBJ2-5, with a tentative D call TRBD1 (6 bases). The germline gives CDR1 MNHNY, CDR2 SVGAGI (reference sequence). V shed 4 bases and J shed 2 bases, with 11 bases lying between them. The length of the CDR3 is 14 residues.

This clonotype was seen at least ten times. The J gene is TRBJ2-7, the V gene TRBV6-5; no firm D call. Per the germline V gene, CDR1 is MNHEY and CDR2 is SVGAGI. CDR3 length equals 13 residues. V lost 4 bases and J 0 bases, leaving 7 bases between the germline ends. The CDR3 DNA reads TGTGCCAGCAGTTTCGCCTCCTCCTACGAGCAGTACTTC. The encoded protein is CASSFASSYEQYF.

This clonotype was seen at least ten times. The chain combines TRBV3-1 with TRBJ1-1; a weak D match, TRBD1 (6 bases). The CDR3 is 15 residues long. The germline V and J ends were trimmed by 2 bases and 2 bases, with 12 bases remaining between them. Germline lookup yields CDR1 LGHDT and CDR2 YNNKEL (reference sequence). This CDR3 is CASSQIGGPNTEAFF. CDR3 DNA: TGTGCCAGCAGCCAAATCGGGGGGCCAAACACTGAAGCTTTCTTT.

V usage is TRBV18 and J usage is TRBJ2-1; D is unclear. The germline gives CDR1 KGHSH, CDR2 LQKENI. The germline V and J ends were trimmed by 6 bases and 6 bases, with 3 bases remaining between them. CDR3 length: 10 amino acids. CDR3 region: CASSRNEQFF. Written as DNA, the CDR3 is TGTGCCAGCTCTCGCAATGAGCAGTTCTTC.

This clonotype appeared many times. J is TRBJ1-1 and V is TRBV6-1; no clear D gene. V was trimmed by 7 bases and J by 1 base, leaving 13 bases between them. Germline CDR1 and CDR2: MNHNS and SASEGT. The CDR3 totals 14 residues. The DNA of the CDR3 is TGTGCCAGCATCGAAAGGGCCAGGAACACTGAAGCTTTCTTT. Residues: CASIERARNTEAFF.

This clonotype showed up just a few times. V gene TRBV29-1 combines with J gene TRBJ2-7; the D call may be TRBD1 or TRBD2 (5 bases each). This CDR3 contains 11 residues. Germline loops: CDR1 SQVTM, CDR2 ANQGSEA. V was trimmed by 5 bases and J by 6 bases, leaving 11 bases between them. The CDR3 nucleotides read TGCAGCGTTAGGGACCCGGGCGAGCAGTACTTC. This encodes CSVRDPGEQYF.

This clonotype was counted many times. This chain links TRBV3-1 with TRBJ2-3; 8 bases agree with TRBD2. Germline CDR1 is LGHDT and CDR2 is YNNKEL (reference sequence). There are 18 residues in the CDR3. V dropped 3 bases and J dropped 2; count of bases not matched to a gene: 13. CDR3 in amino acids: CASSQSPGGSTTTDTQYF. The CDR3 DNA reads TGTGCCAGCAGCCAGTCGCCGGGGGGGAGCACCACCACAGATACGCAGTATTTT.

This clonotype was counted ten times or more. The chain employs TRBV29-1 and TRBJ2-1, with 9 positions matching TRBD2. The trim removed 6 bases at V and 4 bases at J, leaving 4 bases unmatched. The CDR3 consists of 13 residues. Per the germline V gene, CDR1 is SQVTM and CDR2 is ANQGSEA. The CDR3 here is CSVRLAEYNEQFF. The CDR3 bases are TGCAGCGTCCGACTAGCGGAATACAATGAGCAGTTCTTC.

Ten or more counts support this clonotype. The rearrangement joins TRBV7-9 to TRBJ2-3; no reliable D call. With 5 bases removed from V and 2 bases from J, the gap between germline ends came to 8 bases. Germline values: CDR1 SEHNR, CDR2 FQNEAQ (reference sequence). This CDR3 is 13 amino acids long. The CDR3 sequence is CASSPRVTDTQYF. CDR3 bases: TGTGCCAGCAGCCCTCGAGTCACAGATACGCAGTATTTT.